Reported below is one T cell receptor beta chain. The CDR3 spans 14 residues. Germline V gene sequence: CDR1 MDHEN, CDR2 SYDVKM. Trimming took 6 bases from V and 7 from J, leaving 18 bases between them. This entry is derived from a study of blood T cell repertoires in COVID-19. Study at large: Italy, Spain and the United States were the sources of the convalescent and acute COVID-19 samples. Sample material is recorded as cDNA or gDNA derived from T cells, B-cell-depleted T cells, or PBMCs.

How the authors handled the data: Reference gene primer amplification in the assay estimated nucleated cell counts. TCRdb's copy holds only in-frame clones and misses some; the assay was immunoSEQ multiplex PCR. The V and J calls and clone size come from that table; D and trimming were worked out from the DNA. The table has about 52,000 clones, 75% to 95% seen once; the top ten hold around 6.5%. The V gene is TRBV28, the J gene TRBJ1-2; the D gene is possibly TRBD1 (5 bases). The specimen sequenced was peripheral blood. This clonotype was sampled from a man between 45 and 60 years old with active COVID-19. In DNA, the CDR3 is TGTGCCAGCAGGAACGTGACCCAGGGCCCTGGCTACACCTTC. This translates into CASRNVTQGPGYTF.